Listed below are T cell receptor beta chains from one sample, sequenced in a study of blood T cell repertoires in COVID-19. Sequencing used immunoSEQ multiplex PCR; TCRdb keeps in-frame clones, though not all of them. Of tens of thousands of clones in the sample, over 85% were seen once. Sequenced input: peripheral blood. These receptor sequences come from a middle-aged man with acute or convalescent COVID-19. Both conserved end residues are part of each CDR3. Fields, in order: J gene, V gene, clone size, D gene, CDR3 protein, CDR3 DNA. A D gene is named only where the DNA matches it firmly. For some rows the clone size is stated as once, few or many, or as a class when expanded; others skip it.

j_gene: TRBJ1-2
v_gene: TRBV19
abundance: -
d_gene: TRBD1
CDR3aa: CASLGQNYGYTF
CDR3nt: TGTGCCAGTTTGGGACAGAACTATGGCTACACCTTC

j_gene: TRBJ1-1
v_gene: TRBV5-4
abundance: -
d_gene: -
CDR3aa: CASSLGGIAEAFF
CDR3nt: TGTGCCAGCAGCTTGGGGGGCATCGCTGAAGCTTTCTTT

j_gene: TRBJ1-5
v_gene: TRBV4-3
abundance: -
d_gene: -
CDR3aa: CASSQYLTGHQPQHF
CDR3nt: TGCGCCAGCAGCCAATATCTCACAGGGCACCAGCCCCAGCATTTT

j_gene: TRBJ1-1
v_gene: TRBV7-9
abundance: -
d_gene: TRBD1
CDR3aa: CASSSQGVRTEAFF
CDR3nt: TGTGCCAGCAGCTCCCAGGGGGTAAGGACTGAAGCTTTCTTT

j_gene: TRBJ1-2
v_gene: TRBV3-1/TRBV3-2
abundance: once
d_gene: TRBD1
CDR3aa: CASSQLGQALGGYTF
CDR3nt: TGTGCCAGCAGCCAGCTAGGACAGGCCCTAGGCGGCTACACCTTC

j_gene: TRBJ2-2
v_gene: TRBV28
abundance: -
d_gene: -
CDR3aa: CASRLTGFASNTGELFF
CDR3nt: TGTGCCAGCAGACTCACAGGGTTCGCCTCGAACACCGGGGAGCTGTTTTTT

j_gene: TRBJ2-1
v_gene: TRBV16
abundance: -
d_gene: TRBD2
CDR3aa: CASSQGRGDYNEQFF
CDR3nt: TGTGCCAGCAGCCAAGGTCGGGGGGACTACAATGAGCAGTTCTTC

j_gene: TRBJ2-4
v_gene: TRBV5-1
abundance: -
d_gene: TRBD2
CDR3aa: CASSPGGGDRWTKNIQYF
CDR3nt: TGCGCCAGCAGCCCGGGAGGTGGGGATAGATGGACCAAAAACATTCAGTACTTC

j_gene: TRBJ2-7
v_gene: TRBV11-2
abundance: -
d_gene: -
CDR3aa: CASSPNPIRDPNSYEQYF
CDR3nt: TGTGCCAGCAGCCCTAACCCCATAAGAGATCCGAACTCCTACGAGCAGTACTTC

j_gene: TRBJ1-1
v_gene: TRBV14
abundance: -
d_gene: -
CDR3aa: CASSQGARNTEAFF
CDR3nt: TGTGCCAGCAGCCAAGGGGCCAGAAACACTGAAGCTTTCTTT

j_gene: TRBJ1-6
v_gene: TRBV11-2
abundance: -
d_gene: -
CDR3aa: CASSAGQSSPLHF
CDR3nt: TGTGCCAGCAGCGCTGGACAAAGTTCACCCCTCCACTTT

j_gene: TRBJ2-7
v_gene: TRBV2
abundance: -
d_gene: TRBD1
CDR3aa: CASSDRGRFGEQYF
CDR3nt: TGTGCCAGCAGTGACAGGGGGCGATTCGGCGAGCAGTACTTC

j_gene: TRBJ2-1
v_gene: TRBV7-2
abundance: -
d_gene: TRBD1
CDR3aa: CASSRTGTEEQFF
CDR3nt: TGTGCCAGCAGCCGAACCGGGACAGAGGAGCAGTTCTTC

j_gene: TRBJ1-5
v_gene: TRBV6-2/TRBV6-3
abundance: medium-sized
d_gene: TRBD1
CDR3aa: CASSYQGQGIHQPQHF
CDR3nt: TGTGCCAGCAGTTACCAGGGACAGGGAATTCATCAGCCCCAGCATTTT

j_gene: TRBJ1-1
v_gene: TRBV5-4
abundance: -
d_gene: -
CDR3aa: CASRPGVMNTEAFF
CDR3nt: TGTGCCAGCAGGCCCGGGGTTATGAACACTGAAGCTTTCTTT

j_gene: TRBJ2-3
v_gene: TRBV4-1
abundance: once
d_gene: TRBD2
CDR3aa: CASSQFLAGGITDTQYF
CDR3nt: TGCGCCAGCAGCCAATTTTTAGCGGGGGGAATCACAGATACGCAGTATTTT

j_gene: TRBJ1-6
v_gene: TRBV7-2
abundance: -
d_gene: -
CDR3aa: CASSPYTVQGGMAPLHF
CDR3nt: TGTGCCAGCAGCCCTTATACCGTACAGGGCGGTATGGCGCCCCTCCACTTT

j_gene: TRBJ2-1
v_gene: TRBV5-1
abundance: -
d_gene: -
CDR3aa: CASSPMGNTYNEQFF
CDR3nt: TGCGCCAGCAGCCCCATGGGCAACACCTACAATGAGCAGTTCTTC

j_gene: TRBJ1-2
v_gene: TRBV6-2/TRBV6-3
abundance: -
d_gene: -
CDR3aa: CASSWAGNNYGYTF
CDR3nt: TGTGCCAGCAGTTGGGCAGGGAATAACTATGGCTACACCTTC

j_gene: TRBJ2-5
v_gene: TRBV27
abundance: -
d_gene: -
CDR3aa: CASSKLQGSGFETQYF
CDR3nt: TGTGCCAGCAGTAAACTACAGGGATCGGGGTTCGAGACCCAGTACTTC

j_gene: TRBJ2-7
v_gene: TRBV3-1/TRBV3-2
abundance: -
d_gene: -
CDR3aa: CASSQEPSVHEQYF
CDR3nt: TGTGCCAGCAGCCAAGAGCCTAGCGTCCACGAGCAGTACTTC

j_gene: TRBJ2-7
v_gene: TRBV11-2
abundance: -
d_gene: -
CDR3aa: CASSHVVGSGEQYF
CDR3nt: TGTGCCAGCAGCCACGTAGTTGGTAGCGGCGAGCAGTACTTC

j_gene: TRBJ1-6
v_gene: TRBV12-3/TRBV12-4
abundance: -
d_gene: -
CDR3aa: CASSTGRNSPLHF
CDR3nt: TGTGCCAGCAGCACAGGGCGTAATTCACCCCTCCACTTT

j_gene: TRBJ1-1
v_gene: TRBV5-1
abundance: -
d_gene: -
CDR3aa: CASSLGGLLNTEAFF
CDR3nt: TGCGCCAGCAGCTTGGGTGGCCTCCTGAACACTGAAGCTTTCTTT

j_gene: TRBJ2-1
v_gene: TRBV11-3
abundance: -
d_gene: -
CDR3aa: CASSSDSLGYNEQFF
CDR3nt: TGTGCCAGCAGCTCGGACAGCCTGGGGTACAATGAGCAGTTCTTC

j_gene: TRBJ1-1
v_gene: TRBV11-2
abundance: -
d_gene: TRBD1
CDR3aa: CASSLGGQGGEAFF
CDR3nt: TGTGCCAGCAGCTTAGGGGGACAGGGGGGGGAAGCTTTCTTT

j_gene: TRBJ2-2
v_gene: TRBV27
abundance: -
d_gene: TRBD2
CDR3aa: CASSLGGGNTGELFF
CDR3nt: TGTGCCAGCAGTTTAGGGGGGGGGAACACCGGGGAGCTGTTTTTT

j_gene: TRBJ2-5
v_gene: TRBV3-1/TRBV3-2
abundance: once
d_gene: TRBD1
CDR3aa: CASSQVRGLLMETQYF
CDR3nt: TGTGCCAGCAGCCAAGTAAGGGGGCTGTTAATGGAGACCCAGTACTTC

j_gene: TRBJ1-1
v_gene: TRBV28
abundance: -
d_gene: TRBD1
CDR3aa: CASSSPGQGGTEAFF
CDR3nt: TGTGCCAGCAGTTCACCGGGACAGGGAGGTACTGAAGCTTTCTTT

j_gene: TRBJ1-5
v_gene: TRBV27
abundance: -
d_gene: TRBD1
CDR3aa: CASSRGTVNQPQHF
CDR3nt: TGTGCCAGCAGCCGAGGGACAGTCAATCAGCCCCAGCATTTT

j_gene: TRBJ2-2
v_gene: TRBV30
abundance: -
d_gene: -
CDR3aa: CAWSVQFRGAYTGELFF
CDR3nt: TGTGCCTGGAGTGTACAATTTCGGGGGGCCTACACCGGGGAGCTGTTTTTT

j_gene: TRBJ2-1
v_gene: TRBV4-2
abundance: -
d_gene: TRBD2
CDR3aa: CASSQELAGNNIEQFF
CDR3nt: TGTGCCAGCAGCCAAGAACTAGCGGGTAACAACATTGAGCAGTTCTTC